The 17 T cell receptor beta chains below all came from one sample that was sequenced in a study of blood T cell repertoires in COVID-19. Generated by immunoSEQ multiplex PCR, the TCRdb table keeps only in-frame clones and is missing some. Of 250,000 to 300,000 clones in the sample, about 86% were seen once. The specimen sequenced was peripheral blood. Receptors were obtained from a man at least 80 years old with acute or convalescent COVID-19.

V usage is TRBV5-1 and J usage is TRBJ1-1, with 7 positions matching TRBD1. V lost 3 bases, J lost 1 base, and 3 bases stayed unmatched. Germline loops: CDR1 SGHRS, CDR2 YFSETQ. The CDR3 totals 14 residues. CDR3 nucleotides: TGCGCCAGCAGCTGGGGACAGACGAACACTGAAGCTTTCTTT. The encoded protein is CASSWGQTNTEAFF.

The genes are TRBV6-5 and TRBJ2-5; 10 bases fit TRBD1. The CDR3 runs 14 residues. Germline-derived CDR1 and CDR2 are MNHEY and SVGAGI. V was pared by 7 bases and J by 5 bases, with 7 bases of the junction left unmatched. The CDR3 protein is CASNDRGQEETQYF. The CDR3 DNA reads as TGTGCCAGCAACGACAGGGGGCAGGAGGAGACCCAGTACTTC.

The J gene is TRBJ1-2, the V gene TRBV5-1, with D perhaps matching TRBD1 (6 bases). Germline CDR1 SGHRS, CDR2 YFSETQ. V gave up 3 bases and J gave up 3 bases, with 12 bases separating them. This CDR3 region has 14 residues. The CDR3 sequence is CASSSTGEYYGYTF. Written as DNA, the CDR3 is TGCGCCAGCAGCTCGACAGGCGAATACTATGGCTACACCTTC.

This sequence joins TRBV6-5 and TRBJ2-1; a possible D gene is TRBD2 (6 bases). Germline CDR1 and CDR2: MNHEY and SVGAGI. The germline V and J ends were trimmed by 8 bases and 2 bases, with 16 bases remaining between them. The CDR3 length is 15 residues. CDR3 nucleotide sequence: TGTGCCAGCTCTGGAGGGCTAGGGACCTACAATGAGCAGTTCTTC. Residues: CASSGGLGTYNEQFF.

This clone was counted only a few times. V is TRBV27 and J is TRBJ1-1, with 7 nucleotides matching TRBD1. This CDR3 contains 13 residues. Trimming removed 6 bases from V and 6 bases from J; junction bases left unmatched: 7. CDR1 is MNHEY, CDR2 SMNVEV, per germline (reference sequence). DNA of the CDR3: TGTGCCAGCAGGCAGACAGGGAGCGCTGAAGCTTTCTTT. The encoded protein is CASRQTGSAEAFF.

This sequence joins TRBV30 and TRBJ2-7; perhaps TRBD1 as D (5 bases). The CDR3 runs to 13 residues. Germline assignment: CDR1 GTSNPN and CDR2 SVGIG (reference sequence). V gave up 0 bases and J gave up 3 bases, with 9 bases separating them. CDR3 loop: CAWSVPGFYEQYF. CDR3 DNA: TGTGCCTGGAGTGTCCCAGGGTTCTACGAGCAGTACTTC.

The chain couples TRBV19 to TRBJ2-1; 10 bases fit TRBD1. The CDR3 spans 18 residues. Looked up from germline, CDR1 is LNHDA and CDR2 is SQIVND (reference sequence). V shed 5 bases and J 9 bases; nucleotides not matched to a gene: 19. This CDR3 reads CASSFHRDRGLTTGEQFF. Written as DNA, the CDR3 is TGTGCCAGTAGTTTTCACCGGGACAGGGGTTTGACTACGGGTGAGCAGTTCTTC.

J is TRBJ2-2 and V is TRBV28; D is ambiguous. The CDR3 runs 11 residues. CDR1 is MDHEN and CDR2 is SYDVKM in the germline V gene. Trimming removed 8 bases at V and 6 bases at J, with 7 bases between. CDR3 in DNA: TGTGCCAGCCAATTAGCCGGGGAGCTGTTTTTT. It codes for CASQLAGELFF.

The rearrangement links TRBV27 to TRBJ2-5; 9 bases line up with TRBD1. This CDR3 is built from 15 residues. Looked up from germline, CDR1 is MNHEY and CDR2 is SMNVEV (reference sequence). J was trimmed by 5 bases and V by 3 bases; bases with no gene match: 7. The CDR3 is CASSLYRGLGETQYF. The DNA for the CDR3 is TGTGCCAGCAGTTTGTACAGGGGGCTTGGGGAGACCCAGTACTTC.

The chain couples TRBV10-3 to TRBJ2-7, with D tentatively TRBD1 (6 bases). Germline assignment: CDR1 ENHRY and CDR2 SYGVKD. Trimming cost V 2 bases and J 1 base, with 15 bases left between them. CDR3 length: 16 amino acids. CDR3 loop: CAISEPTGEASYEQYF. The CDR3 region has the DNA TGTGCCATCAGTGAGCCGACAGGTGAAGCGTCCTACGAGCAGTACTTC.

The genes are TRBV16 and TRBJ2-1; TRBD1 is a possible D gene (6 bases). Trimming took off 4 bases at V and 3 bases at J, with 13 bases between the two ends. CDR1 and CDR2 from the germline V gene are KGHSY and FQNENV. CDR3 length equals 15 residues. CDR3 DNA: TGTGCCAGCAGCCCTCTGGACAGCGACTACAATGAGCAGTTCTTC. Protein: CASSPLDSDYNEQFF.

The CDR3 DNA sequence: TGCGCCAGCAGCGCCCAAATCGGGACAGGGGGAGAAAAACTGTTTTTT. Translated, it gives CASSAQIGTGGEKLFF. The chain couples TRBV5-1 to TRBJ1-4; 11 positions agree with TRBD1. The CDR3 covers 16 residues. V shed 4 bases and J 8 bases; nucleotides not matched to a gene: 10. Germline V gene sequence: CDR1 SGHRS, CDR2 YFSETQ.

The CDR3 protein is CASTAGGTGVNEQYF. CDR3 bases: TGTGCCAGTACCGCTGGGGGGACAGGGGTGAACGAGCAGTACTTC. The gene calls are TRBV19 and TRBJ2-7, with 10 bases fitting TRBD1. In germline, CDR1 is LNHDA, CDR2 SQIVND (reference sequence). With 7 bases clipped from V and 5 bases from J, the junction kept 11 bases outside the gene matches. The CDR3 has 15 amino acids.

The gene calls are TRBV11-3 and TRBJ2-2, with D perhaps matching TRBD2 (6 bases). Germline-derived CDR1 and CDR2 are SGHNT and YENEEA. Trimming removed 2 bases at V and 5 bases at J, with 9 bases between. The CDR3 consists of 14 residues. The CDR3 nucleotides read TGTGCCAGCAGCTTAAGCGGGTGGACCGGGGAGCTGTTTTTT. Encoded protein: CASSLSGWTGELFF. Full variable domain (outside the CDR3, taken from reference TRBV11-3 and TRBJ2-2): EAGVVQSPRYKIIEKKQPVAFWCNPISGHNTLYWYLQNLGQGPELLIRYENEEAVDDSQLPKDRFSAERLKGVDSTLKIQPAELGDSAVYLCASSLSGWTGELFFGEGSRLTVL.

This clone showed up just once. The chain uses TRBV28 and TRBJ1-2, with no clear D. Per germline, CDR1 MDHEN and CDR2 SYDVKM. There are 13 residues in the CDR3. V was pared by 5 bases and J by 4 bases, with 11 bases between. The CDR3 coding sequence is TGTGCCAGCAGTCCCCCGGGAGGCTATGGCTACACCTTC. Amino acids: CASSPPGGYGYTF.

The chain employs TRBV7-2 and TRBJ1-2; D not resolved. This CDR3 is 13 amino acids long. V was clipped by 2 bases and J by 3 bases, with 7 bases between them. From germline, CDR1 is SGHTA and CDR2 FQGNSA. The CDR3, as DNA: TGTGCCAGCAGCTTACAGAGGTACTATGGCTACACCTTC. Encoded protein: CASSLQRYYGYTF. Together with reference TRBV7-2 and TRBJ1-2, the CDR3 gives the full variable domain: GAGVSQSPSNKVTEKGKDVELRCDPISGHTALYWYRQSLGQGLEFLIYFQGNSAPDKSGLPSDRFSAERTGGSVSTLTIQRTQQEDSAVYLCASSLQRYYGYTFGSGTRLTVV.

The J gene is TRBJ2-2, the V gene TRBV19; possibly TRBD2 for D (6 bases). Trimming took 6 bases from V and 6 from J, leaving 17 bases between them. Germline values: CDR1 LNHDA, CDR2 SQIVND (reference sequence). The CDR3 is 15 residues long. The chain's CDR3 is CASSPARREAGELFF. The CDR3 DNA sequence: TGTGCCAGTAGCCCAGCTAGGAGGGAGGCCGGGGAGCTGTTTTTT.